The 13 T cell receptor beta chains reported below all come from one sample, sequenced in a study of shared clonotypes between healthy human individuals. Sequencing used immunoSEQ multiplex PCR; TCRdb keeps in-frame clones, though not all of them. The sample contains about 2 million clones, 95% of which appear only once. Sequenced material: naive CD4+ T cells sorted from blood. Documented subset: CD45RA+ positively selected. The origin of the receptors is a man younger than 35 in good health.

V is TRBV27 and J is TRBJ2-7; the match to TRBD2 covers 13 bases. Germline CDR1 and CDR2: MNHEY and SMNVEV (reference sequence). The CDR3 consists of 15 residues. V shed 5 bases and J 4 bases; nucleotides not matched to a gene: 5. The CDR3 sequence: CASSRWTSGRYEQYF. The CDR3, as DNA: TGTGCCAGCAGTCGGTGGACTAGCGGGAGATACGAGCAGTACTTC.

The chain links TRBV7-2 to TRBJ2-5, with 7 positions matching TRBD2. With V trimmed by 3 bases and J by 5 bases, 3 bases remained unmatched. From germline, CDR1 is SGHTA and CDR2 FQGNSA. This CDR3 spans 13 amino acids. The CDR3 loop reads CASSFALAETQYF. Written as DNA, the CDR3 is TGTGCCAGCAGCTTCGCACTAGCGGAGACCCAGTACTTC.

On this clone itself: The identical CDR3 is also encoded by other nucleotide sequences in the sample. The V gene is TRBV6-6, the J gene TRBJ1-5, with D possibly TRBD1 on 6 matching bases. V was trimmed by 6 bases and J by 0 bases, leaving 12 bases between them. The germline CDR1 and CDR2 sequences are MNHNY and SVGAGI (reference sequence). This CDR3 has 15 amino acids. The CDR3 reads CASRIYRDSNQPQHF. The CDR3 region has the DNA TGTGCCAGCAGAATCTACAGGGATAGCAATCAGCCCCAGCATTTT.

The genes are TRBV11-2 and TRBJ1-4; D gene ambiguous. This CDR3 is 14 amino acids long. In germline, CDR1 is SGHAT, CDR2 FQNNGV. V was trimmed by 5 bases and J by 0 bases, leaving 7 bases between them. This chain's CDR3 is CASSRPATNEKLFF. CDR3 sequence (DNA): TGTGCCAGCAGCCGCCCTGCAACTAATGAAAAACTGTTTTTT.

The chain couples TRBV2 to TRBJ1-1; D is unclear. This CDR3 is 13 amino acids long. Trimming took 8 bases from V and 1 from J, leaving 11 bases between them. CDR1 and CDR2 (germline): SNHLY, FYNNEI. The CDR3 DNA sequence: TGTGCCAGCTTTTCACAGCGGAACACTGAAGCTTTCTTT. The encoded protein is CASFSQRNTEAFF.

About this clone itself: The junction shows a germline mismatch at one end, possibly a read error. The chain carries TRBV5-4 and TRBJ2-5; D unresolved. The V gene's germline CDR1 is SGHNT and CDR2 YYREEE (reference sequence). The CDR3 extends over 13 amino acids. Here the CDR3 DNA reads TGCGCCAGCAGCCAAGACCGACGGATCTTCCCGTACTTC. It specifies CASSQDRRIFPYF. The full variable domain, in which reference TRBV5-4 and TRBJ2-5 provide the parts outside the CDR3, is ETGVTQSPTHLIKTRGQQVTLRCSSQSGHNTVSWYQQALGQGPQFIFQYYREEENGRGNFPPRFSGLQFPNYSSELNVNALELDDSALYLCASSQDRRIFPYFGPGTRLLVL.

The gene calls are TRBV9 and TRBJ1-3; D might be TRBD1 (5 bases). V lost 0 bases to trimming and J lost 2 bases, with 12 bases between them. The CDR3 sequence is 16 residues long. Per germline, CDR1 SGDLS and CDR2 YYNGEE. The DNA for the CDR3 is TGTGCCAGCAGCGTAGCCTCTGGGGGAGCTGGAAACACCATATATTTT. Amino acid sequence: CASSVASGGAGNTIYF.

Notes on this clone: This specimen includes other DNA sequences encoding the same CDR3. The V gene is TRBV7-2, the J gene TRBJ2-1, with D possibly TRBD1 on 5 matching bases. The CDR3 covers 16 residues. Trimming pared 0 bases from V and 0 bases from J, leaving 9 bases between. Germline values: CDR1 SGHTA, CDR2 FQGNSA. CDR3 loop: CASSLAQGSSYNEQFF. The CDR3 bases are TGTGCCAGCAGCTTAGCGCAGGGAAGCTCCTACAATGAGCAGTTCTTC.

The CDR3 spells CASSLATGGGNGDNSPLHF. The CDR3 DNA sequence: TGTGCCAGCAGCTTAGCCACGGGGGGTGGGAACGGGGATAATTCACCCCTCCACTTT. The gene calls are TRBV7-8 and TRBJ1-6; the D gene is possibly TRBD1 (5 bases). The CDR3 length is 19 residues. V was shortened by 0 bases and J by 5 bases, with 20 bases between the two germline ends. The V gene's germline CDR1 is SGHVS and CDR2 FQNEAQ. Full variable domain (outside the CDR3, taken from reference TRBV7-8 and TRBJ1-6): GAGVSQSPRYKVAKRGQDVALRCDPISGHVSLFWYQQALGQGPEFLTYFQNEAQLDKSGLPSDRFFAERPEGSVSTLKIQRTQQEDSAVYLCASSLATGGGNGDNSPLHFGNGTRLTVT.

The chain couples TRBV9 to TRBJ2-5, with 10 nucleotides matching TRBD2. CDR3 length: 17 residues. The germline gives CDR1 SGDLS, CDR2 YYNGEE. V was clipped by 1 base and J by 3 bases; unmatched bases: 9. CDR3 sequence: CASSVMPSGGVEETQYF. DNA of the CDR3: TGTGCCAGCAGCGTAATGCCTAGCGGGGGAGTAGAAGAGACCCAGTACTTC.

The gene calls are TRBV6-1 and TRBJ2-2; D perhaps matches TRBD2 (5 bases). Germline CDR1 is MNHNS and CDR2 is SASEGT. V was pared by 4 bases and J by 2 bases, with 11 bases between. The CDR3 covers 15 residues. The CDR3 nucleotides read TGTGCCAGCAGTGTGAAGGAGGCAAACACCGGGGAGCTGTTTTTT. It encodes CASSVKEANTGELFF.

The rearrangement uses TRBV30 and TRBJ2-1; 8 bases map to TRBD2. The CDR3 contains 14 residues. Germline assignment: CDR1 GTSNPN and CDR2 SVGIG (reference sequence). J was trimmed by 6 bases and V by 2 bases; bases with no gene match: 6. The CDR3 DNA follows: TGTGCCTGGAGTCGGGGGGGGAACCTCAATGAGCAGTTCTTC. Its protein product is CAWSRGGNLNEQFF.

The J gene is TRBJ2-3, the V gene TRBV5-4; 9 bases map to TRBD2. Germline V gene lookup returns CDR1 SGHNT and CDR2 YYREEE (reference sequence). The CDR3 runs 15 residues. The J segment lost 5 bases and the V segment lost 0 bases, leaving 4 bases of the junction unmatched. The CDR3 sequence is CASSLEREVGDTQYF. The CDR3 DNA reads as TGTGCCAGCAGCTTGGAGCGGGAGGTAGGAGATACGCAGTATTTT.